The sequence of this T cell receptor (beta chain) was determined in a study of neurological immune-mediated disorders. Synthesis of cDNA used 5'RACE (with 10-nucleotide random UMIs). One entry per CDR3 protein results from TCRdb running MiXCR on the 5' RACE reads. The top ten clones hold more than 5% of a sample with 50,000 or so distinct CDR3 sequences, about 3% of them seen once. Study-wide results and caveats: In HTLV-1-associated myelopathy, TCR clonal expansion was greatest, and in multiple sclerosis it was least, below healthy controls. No expanded-clone CDR3 amino acid sequence recurred across subjects, suggesting private TCR-beta repertoires.

This clonotype was picked up many times. What it binds is unknown. Preparation of the unsorted libraries drew on 2 million PBMCs stored at -80 C. CDR1 and CDR2 (germline): MNHEY, SVGAGI. This CDR3 comprises 15 residues. The V gene end was trimmed by 6 bases and the J gene end by 0 bases; junction bases not matched to a gene: 4. This clonotype was obtained from a middle-aged man with multiple sclerosis. The V gene is TRBV6-5, the J gene TRBJ1-2; 10 nucleotides agree with TRBD1. Source material: PBMCs. CDR3 bases: TGTGCCAGCAGCCCAGGGACAGGGGCTAACTATGGCTACACCTTC. It is translated as CASSPGTGANYGYTF.